This T cell receptor beta chain was observed in a study of blood T cells in healthy people across ages. PBMCs numbering at least 6 million were isolated per sample. The V end was cut by 6 bases, the J end by 2 bases, with 26 bases between. The CDR3 extends over 19 amino acids. CDR1 is SGHTA and CDR2 is FQGTGA in the germline V gene. This clonotype was detected ten times or more. A second PCR of about 7 to 12 cycles used a sample-barcoded 5' primer and a J-beta primer mix. TCRdb passed the 5' RACE reads through MiXCR, listing each CDR3 protein once. The sample lists 630,000 or so distinct CDR3 sequences; about 30% were seen once.

V is TRBV7-3 and J is TRBJ2-1, with D perhaps TRBD2 (6 bases). This TCR derives from a woman older than 75 in good health. Input material: blood. Written as DNA, the CDR3 is TGTGCCAGCAGTCGAAATGGGGTCTCTAGCGAGGCCACCTACAATGAGCAGTTCTTC. Amino acids: CASSRNGVSSEATYNEQFF.